This T cell receptor beta chain comes out of a study of a mutant IDH1 vaccine in newly diagnosed glioma. Study-level background: Mean patient age was about 44 years; approximately 60% were male and roughly 38% female. The therapy given earlier, which was standard therapy, consisted of radiotherapy, temozolomide, or both, and most of the patients received both.

Time point given: baseline, week 1 (first vaccination visit). Treatment denoted: pre-vaccination baseline after standard-of-care therapy. V dropped 6 bases and J dropped 1; count of bases not matched to a gene: 11. The CDR3 loop spans 16 amino acids. CDR1 and CDR2 from the germline V gene are KGHSH and LQKENI. Profiling relied on immunoSEQ multiplex PCR, and the TCRdb table lists in-frame clones only, not all of them. The sample has about 96,000 clones, roughly 77% seen once; the top ten hold 6% to 8%. The chain employs TRBV18 and TRBJ2-7, with 8 bases aligning to TRBD1. The sample here was PBMCs, taken from a glioma patient treated with radiotherapy, temozolomide or both. This sequence was found in a man in his forties with glioma. The CDR3 nucleotides are TGTGCCAGCTCTCAGGAAGGACAGGGTTTATCCTACGAGCAGTACTTC. Encoded protein: CASSQEGQGLSYEQYF.